A single T cell receptor (beta chain) is shown here with its context. Time point indicated: pre-treatment baseline. This entry comes from a study of blood T cell dynamics during melanoma immunotherapy. The data were produced by immunoSEQ multiplex PCR, yet TCRdb's version contains in-frame clones alone and is incomplete. The profile covers over 4,500 clones, with around 86% appearing a single time and approximately 17% taken by the ten largest. Sample: blood, taken from a patient treated with checkpoint blockade. This clonotype originated in a human donor with melanoma.

The CDR3: CASSPRLIAGGQDRETQYF. The DNA for the CDR3 is TGTGCCAGCAGCCCAAGACTAATAGCGGGAGGGCAAGATCGGGAGACCCAGTACTTC. The chain carries TRBV5-5 and TRBJ2-5, with 11 bases that match TRBD2. This CDR3 spans 19 amino acids. Germline loops: CDR1 SGHKS, CDR2 YYEKEE (reference sequence). Germline trimming cut 4 bases from V and 5 bases from J; bases unmatched to any gene: 19.